The 10 T cell receptor beta chains given below trace back to one sample, sequenced in a study of T cells in narcolepsy. The method was immunoSEQ multiplex PCR; TCRdb's version includes in-frame clones alone and lacks a portion of them. The table has nearly 35,000 clones, roughly 80% seen once. Sequencing was carried out using memory (CD45RA-) CD4+ T cells from blood. Receptors originate from a human donor in good health.

The rearrangement uses TRBV5-1 and TRBJ2-2; 8 bases are shared with TRBD2. In germline, CDR1 is SGHRS, CDR2 YFSETQ. This CDR3 comprises 16 residues. J gave up 6 bases and V 5 bases, and 12 bases lay outside the gene matches. CDR3 nucleotide sequence: TGCGCCAGCAGTCGAGAACTAGCGGAGGGGGCCGGGGAGCTGTTTTTT. It codes for CASSRELAEGAGELFF.

The genes are TRBV10-3 and TRBJ2-5; 9 positions agree with TRBD1. This CDR3 spans 16 amino acids. Per germline, CDR1 ENHRY and CDR2 SYGVKD. Trimming removed 0 bases from V and 5 bases from J; junction bases left unmatched: 7. The CDR3 is CAISESRDRDGETQYF. The DNA of the CDR3 is TGTGCCATCAGTGAGTCAAGGGACAGGGATGGGGAGACCCAGTACTTC.

The sample holds one count of this clone. J is TRBJ1-3 and V is TRBV5-1; D call uncertain. V was clipped by 4 bases and J by 1 base, with 21 bases between them. This CDR3 is built from 18 residues. The germline CDR1 and CDR2 sequences are SGHRS and YFSETQ. The CDR3 loop reads CASSPVGSSLDSGNTIYF. DNA of the CDR3: TGCGCCAGCAGCCCGGTGGGGTCCTCACTGGATTCTGGAAACACCATATATTTT.

This clone was detected only a few times. V and J are TRBV11-2 and TRBJ1-1; D is ambiguous. V was shortened by 8 bases and J by 1 base, with 5 bases between the two germline ends. Germline values: CDR1 SGHAT, CDR2 FQNNGV. The CDR3 loop spans 11 amino acids. The CDR3 nucleotides are TGTGCCAGCGGGAGGAACACTGAAGCTTTCTTT. Residues: CASGRNTEAFF.

The chain employs TRBV7-2 and TRBJ1-2, with a tentative D call TRBD1 (5 bases). This CDR3 contains 15 residues. Germline CDR1 and CDR2: SGHTA and FQGNSA. V was pared by 5 bases and J by 6 bases, with 19 bases between. CDR3 loop: CASSNPSRGRHGYTF. CDR3 in DNA: TGTGCCAGCAGCAACCCGTCCCGGGGACGGCATGGCTACACCTTC.

The V and J genes are TRBV1 and TRBJ2-1; TRBD2 is taken as the D call from the table, unchecked against the DNA. TRBV1 is a pseudogene. This CDR3 comprises 19 residues. The CDR3 coding sequence is TGCACCAGCAGCCTCCGGACTAGCGGGGGGGCCGGTAAAAACAATGAGCAGTTCTTC. Translation: CTSSLRTSGGAGKNNEQFF.

The chain links TRBV4-2 to TRBJ1-3; the D is unclear. This CDR3 has 15 residues. Germline V gene data show CDR1 as LGHNA and CDR2 as YNFKEQ. The V and J ends lost 0 bases and 0 bases respectively, with 6 bases between them. The CDR3 here is CASSQDNLSGNTIYF. In nucleotides, the CDR3 is TGTGCCAGCAGCCAAGACAATCTCTCTGGAAACACCATATATTTT.

V usage is TRBV6-1 and J usage is TRBJ2-7; 11 nucleotides match TRBD1. Germline CDR1 reads MNHNS; CDR2 reads SASEGT. The trim removed 5 bases at V and 9 bases at J, leaving 12 bases unmatched. This CDR3 is built from 15 residues. The CDR3 bases are TGTGCCAGCAGTTTAACTGGACAGGGGGCCATCGGGCAGTACTTC. Encoded protein: CASSLTGQGAIGQYF.

V usage is TRBV15 and J usage is TRBJ2-7; D is perhaps TRBD1 or TRBD2 (5 bases each). This CDR3 is 14 amino acids long. Germline V lookup: CDR1 LNHNV, CDR2 YYDKDF (reference sequence). The V and J ends lost 1 base and 6 bases respectively, with 13 bases between them. For the CDR3, the DNA is TGTGCCACCAGCAGAGGGGGGACCGTCTTCGAGCAGTACTTC. Protein product: CATSRGGTVFEQYF.

V usage is TRBV7-9 and J usage is TRBJ2-3; tentative D call: TRBD2 (7 bases). Trimming left V 0 bases short and J 8 bases short, with 9 bases between. The CDR3 loop spans 13 amino acids. Germline loops: CDR1 SEHNR, CDR2 FQNEAQ (reference sequence). In DNA, the CDR3 is TGTGCCAGCAGCTTAGCGGGAGGGGGTACGCAGTATTTT. Translating gives CASSLAGGGTQYF.